This T cell receptor beta chain was recovered during a study of preoperative IRX-2 immunotherapy in early breast cancer. As for treatment: preoperative locoregional IRX-2 cytokine immunotherapy. Samples came from a phase Ib trial of preoperative locoregional IRX-2 cytokine immunotherapy. The table came from immunoSEQ multiplex PCR; TCRdb's copy has only in-frame clones and leaves some out. The table lists about 23,000 clones, approximately 90% of them singletons. The input for sequencing was tumor tissue, taken after IRX-2 immunotherapy. The receptor's source is a human donor with breast cancer.

CDR3 coding DNA: TGTGCCAGCAGACCGCAACTACAGGGGGGAGCTTTCTTT. The encoded protein is CASRPQLQGGAFF. The chain combines TRBV6-5 with TRBJ1-1; 8 bases match TRBD1. V trimming: 6 bases; J trimming: 10 bases; junction bases outside the gene matches: 10. The CDR3 is 13 amino acids. Germline V lookup: CDR1 MNHEY, CDR2 SVGAGI.